What follows is one T cell receptor (beta chain) and its context. Antigen specificity is unknown. These data originate in a study of regulatory T cells in long-lasting Graves disease. Construction of TCR beta libraries relied on iRepertoire HTBI primers and on Arm-PCR targeting CDR3 regions. One entry per CDR3 protein results from TCRdb running MiXCR on the multiplex PCR reads. Of roughly 450,000 distinct CDR3 sequences listed, 20% to 30% were seen once; the top ten hold approximately 26%. The time point denotes: persistent/refractory GD, antithyroid drugs over 5 years with positive TRAb. Making the TCR library involved RNA that had been extracted from PBMCs. The study, taken as a whole, reports: Comparison showed that persistent patients shared more public clonotypes (about 2,600) than new patients (around 1,000). Persistent disease favored TRBV28, TRBJ1-2 and TRBJ2-5. Possibly, accuracy suffered from the small sample size. The study found lower TCR diversity in persistent Graves' patients than in newly diagnosed ones.

CDR3 length: 14 residues. Germline CDR1 reads SEHNR; CDR2 reads FQNEAQ (reference sequence). V dropped 2 bases and J dropped 6; count of bases not matched to a gene: 7. This TCR came from a female donor with Graves disease. V and J are TRBV7-9 and TRBJ2-7; 7 bases are a match to TRBD2. This sample comprised peripheral blood mononuclear cells (PBMCs), obtained when the disease was refractory, from a patient treated with antithyroid drugs. As DNA, the CDR3 is TGTGCCAGCAGCTTAATTGCGGGGGTATCCGAGCAGTACTTC. Translated, it gives CASSLIAGVSEQYF.